This TCR beta chain was retrieved from a study of cytomegalovirus exposure and HLA in healthy donors. The germline V gene encodes CDR1 MNHNY and CDR2 SVGAGI (reference sequence). V shed 7 bases and J shed 2 bases, with 18 bases lying between them. The CDR3 has 15 amino acids. Produced via immunoSEQ multiplex PCR; TCRdb's table is partial and in-frame only. The sample contains 180,000 or so clones, about 86% of which appear only once. The receptor's source is a woman aged 30 to 39 in good health and CMV-seronegative. J is TRBJ2-7 and V is TRBV6-6, with D possibly TRBD1 on 8 matching bases. Material: PBMCs. This CDR3 reads CASNHRTGTTYEQYF. In DNA, the CDR3 is TGTGCCAGCAACCACCGGACAGGGACTACCTACGAGCAGTACTTC.